This TCR beta chain originates from a study of cytomegalovirus exposure and HLA in healthy donors. Study information: Approximately 200 million T cells yielded some 120 million unique TCR beta sequences in earlier analysis.

The PCR had 60 Vbeta and 13 Jbeta primers. Method: immunoSEQ multiplex PCR; TCRdb's copy keeps in-frame clones and lacks some. The sample records roughly 150,000 clones, roughly 85% being singletons. Trimming took 7 bases from V and 0 from J, leaving 16 bases between them. The CDR3 has 16 amino acids. CDR1 is SGHAT and CDR2 is FQNNGV in the germline V gene. The study, taken as a whole, reports: Later analysis indicated greater clonal expansion among HLA-associated TCR beta chains than among equally common other chains.

Worth noting for this clone: The antigen remains unidentified.

Input material: PBMCs. The rearrangement joins TRBV11-2 to TRBJ2-4, with D unclear. The sequence was collected from a young woman in good health and CMV-seronegative. The chain's CDR3 is CASNVQSYLAKNIQYF. In DNA form, the CDR3 reads TGTGCCAGCAACGTCCAGTCTTATCTAGCCAAAAACATTCAGTACTTC.